These 20 T cell receptor beta chains were sequenced from one sample in a study of T cell responses to AZD1222 COVID-19 vaccine. The table came from immunoSEQ multiplex PCR; TCRdb's copy has only in-frame clones and leaves some out. The sample lists 65,000 to 90,000 clones, 87% seen once, with 1% to 1.5% in the top ten. The sequencing here drew on peripheral blood, taken 28 days after the second AZD1222 dose. The source is an adult who received the AZD1222 COVID-19 vaccine.

The V call is TRBV18, the J call TRBJ2-2; D is ambiguous. Germline V gene lookup returns CDR1 KGHSH and CDR2 LQKENI. Trimming shortened V by 6 bases and J by 6 bases, and 14 bases separated the two germline ends. The CDR3 spans 14 residues. The CDR3 spells CASSPPSQAGELFF. The CDR3 nucleotides read TGTGCCAGCTCCCCCCCTTCCCAGGCCGGGGAGCTGTTTTTT.

This chain links TRBV29-1 with TRBJ1-1; D unclear. V was pared by 5 bases and J by 6 bases, with 13 bases between. The CDR3 is 12 amino acids. Germline V CDR1 and CDR2: SQVTM, ANQGSEA. CDR3 loop: CSVRSAFPEAFF. Here the CDR3 DNA reads TGCAGCGTTCGTTCGGCCTTCCCTGAAGCTTTCTTT.

This chain uses TRBV19 with TRBJ1-1; D is uncertain. From germline, CDR1 is LNHDA and CDR2 SQIVND (reference sequence). V was pared by 6 bases and J by 5 bases, with 13 bases between. The CDR3 spans 13 residues. The CDR3 DNA follows: TGTGCCAGTAGCCGTACGAGGTTGACTGAAGCTTTCTTT. Translation: CASSRTRLTEAFF.

The chain combines TRBV30 with TRBJ2-5; D remains unclear. Germline V lookup: CDR1 GTSNPN, CDR2 SVGIG (reference sequence). V dropped 0 bases and J dropped 5 bases, with 16 bases sitting between them. The length of the CDR3 is 15 residues. In DNA form, the CDR3 reads TGTGCCTGGAGTGTTAGTTGGTCGTTAGGGGAGACCCAGTACTTC. This codes for CAWSVSWSLGETQYF.

The V call is TRBV7-2, the J call TRBJ1-6; TRBD1 might be the D (5 bases). V lost 2 bases and J lost 9, with 14 bases in between. In germline, CDR1 is SGHTA, CDR2 FQGNSA. The CDR3 extends over 15 amino acids. CDR3 sequence (DNA): TGTGCCAGCAGCTTATCGTGGCAGGGAAGTTCACCCCTCCACTTT. Translation gives CASSLSWQGSSPLHF.

The chain uses TRBV5-8 and TRBJ1-5; D gene uncertain. Germline assignment: CDR1 SGHTS and CDR2 YDEGEE. Trimming cost V 4 bases and J 9 bases, with 14 bases left between them. The CDR3 extends over 13 amino acids. CDR3 in amino acids: CASSPRALGPQHF. The CDR3 DNA is TGTGCCAGCAGCCCCCGGGCCCTTGGGCCCCAGCATTTT. Together with reference TRBV5-8 and TRBJ1-5, the CDR3 gives the full variable domain: EAGVTQSPTHLIKTRGQQATLRCSPISGHTSVYWYQQALGLGLQFLLWYDEGEERNRGNFPPRFSGRQFPNYSSELNVNALELEDSALYLCASSPRALGPQHFGDGTRLSIL.

CDR3 nucleotide sequence: TGTGCCAGCAGCTTAGCGAAGGGGAGAGAGACCCAGTACTTC. It is translated as CASSLAKGRETQYF. This chain connects TRBV7-2 to TRBJ2-5; D may correspond to TRBD1 or TRBD2 (5 bases each). CDR1 SGHTA and CDR2 FQGNSA come from the germline V gene. Trimming cost V 0 bases and J 4 bases, with 9 bases left between them. This CDR3 is 14 amino acids long.

This sequence joins TRBV6-2 or TRBV6-3 and TRBJ1-2; D not certain. Germline V lookup: CDR1 MNHEY, CDR2 SVGEGT. This CDR3 comprises 14 residues. Trimming removed 2 bases at V and 5 bases at J, with 12 bases between. Here the CDR3 reads CASSYGGLGYGYTF. For the CDR3, the DNA is TGTGCCAGCAGTTACGGAGGACTGGGATATGGCTACACCTTC.

The chain carries TRBV19 and TRBJ1-5, with a tentative D call TRBD1 (5 bases). The CDR3 has 14 amino acids. Trimming shortened V by 0 bases and J by 8 bases, and 11 bases separated the two germline ends. Germline loops: CDR1 LNHDA, CDR2 SQIVND (reference sequence). Here the CDR3 DNA reads TGTGCCAGTAGTATAGATGGGGCCAGAAAGCCCCAGCATTTT. Translation: CASSIDGARKPQHF.

The chain recombines TRBV4-2 with TRBJ1-2; tentative D call: TRBD1 (6 bases). CDR3 length equals 15 residues. With 1 base removed from V and 5 bases from J, the gap between germline ends came to 14 bases. CDR1 is LGHNA, CDR2 YNFKEQ, per germline. CDR3 sequence: CASSQGGADKYGYTF. CDR3 nucleotide sequence: TGTGCCAGCAGCCAAGGGGGGGCAGATAAGTATGGCTACACCTTC.

The chain recombines TRBV30 with TRBJ1-1; D might be TRBD1 (6 bases). V shed 1 base and J shed 1 base, with 10 bases lying between them. The CDR3 has 14 residues. Germline V gene data show CDR1 as GTSNPN and CDR2 as SVGIG (reference sequence). The DNA of the CDR3 is TGTGCCTGGAGTGGTGCGACAGGGAACACTGAAGCTTTCTTT. Its protein product is CAWSGATGNTEAFF.

V and J are TRBV6-2 or TRBV6-3 and TRBJ1-2, with 7 bases identical to TRBD1. V trimming: 5 bases; J trimming: 4 bases; junction bases outside the gene matches: 7. This CDR3 region has 14 residues. Germline-derived CDR1 and CDR2 are MNHEY and SVGEGT. The CDR3: CASSRQGTGYGYTF. The CDR3 DNA is TGTGCCAGCAGTCGACAGGGTACGGGCTATGGCTACACCTTC.

V is TRBV9 and J is TRBJ2-1; D ambiguous. Trimming cost V 0 bases and J 9 bases, with 13 bases left between them. This CDR3 spans 14 amino acids. Germline-derived CDR1 and CDR2 are SGDLS and YYNGEE. CDR3: CASSVGTKVGEQFF. CDR3 coding DNA: TGTGCCAGCAGCGTAGGAACTAAAGTTGGTGAGCAGTTCTTC.

V gene TRBV11-2 combines with J gene TRBJ1-4, with TRBD1 identical over 11 bases. Germline assignment: CDR1 SGHAT and CDR2 FQNNGV. The CDR3 is 15 residues long. J gave up 5 bases and V 4 bases, and 3 bases lay outside the gene matches. CDR3 nucleotide sequence: TGTGCCAGCAGCTGGACAGGGGGCGAGAATGAAAAACTGTTTTTT. Amino acid sequence: CASSWTGGENEKLFF.

This clone was seen a single time. The chain carries TRBV11-2 and TRBJ2-7; D gene uncertain. The CDR3 is 14 residues long. V was trimmed by 5 bases and J by 3 bases, leaving 14 bases between them. The germline gives CDR1 SGHAT, CDR2 FQNNGV. DNA for the CDR3: TGTGCCAGCAGCCAACTTAAAACCCACTACGAGCAGTACTTC. This encodes CASSQLKTHYEQYF.

The rearrangement links TRBV5-1 to TRBJ2-2, with D possibly TRBD2 on 6 matching bases. This CDR3 contains 15 residues. Trimming pared 2 bases from V and 6 bases from J, leaving 14 bases between. CDR1 SGHRS and CDR2 YFSETQ come from the germline V gene. CDR3 amino acids: CASSLSFGGAGELFF. The CDR3 DNA reads as TGCGCCAGCAGCTTAAGCTTCGGGGGAGCCGGGGAGCTGTTTTTT.

The CDR3 DNA sequence: TGTGCCAGCAGCGTAAACACCGGGGAGCTGTTTTTT. Amino acid sequence: CASSVNTGELFF. The chain links TRBV9 to TRBJ2-2; D is ambiguous. The V gene lost 1 base and the J gene lost 2 bases, with 0 bases spanning the gap. The CDR3 extends over 12 amino acids. CDR1 and CDR2 (germline): SGDLS, YYNGEE.

The V and J genes are TRBV3-1 (or the pseudogene TRBV3-2) and TRBJ1-3, with no clear D. CDR1 is LGHDT and CDR2 is YNNKEL in the germline V gene (reference sequence). The CDR3 contains 16 residues. The germline V and J ends were trimmed by 1 base and 0 bases, with 10 bases remaining between them. CDR3 nucleotide sequence: TGTGCCAGCAGCCAAGGATTAGGGTTCTCTGGAAACACCATATATTTT. This gives the protein CASSQGLGFSGNTIYF.

The rearrangement uses TRBV6-5 and TRBJ2-7; D might be TRBD2 (6 bases). Germline values: CDR1 MNHEY, CDR2 SVGAGI. V was trimmed by 3 bases and J by 6 bases, leaving 9 bases between them. The CDR3 runs 12 residues. The CDR3 DNA reads as TGTGCCAGCAGTTATCTGGGGGGCGAGCAGTACTTC. It codes for CASSYLGGEQYF.

The chain recombines TRBV5-1 with TRBJ1-1; D not resolved. V was cut by 2 bases and J by 1 base, with 12 bases left in between. Germline loops: CDR1 SGHRS, CDR2 YFSETQ. The CDR3 spans 15 residues. The CDR3 sequence: CASSFGWVENTEAFF. The DNA of the CDR3 is TGCGCCAGCAGCTTCGGGTGGGTAGAGAACACTGAAGCTTTCTTT.